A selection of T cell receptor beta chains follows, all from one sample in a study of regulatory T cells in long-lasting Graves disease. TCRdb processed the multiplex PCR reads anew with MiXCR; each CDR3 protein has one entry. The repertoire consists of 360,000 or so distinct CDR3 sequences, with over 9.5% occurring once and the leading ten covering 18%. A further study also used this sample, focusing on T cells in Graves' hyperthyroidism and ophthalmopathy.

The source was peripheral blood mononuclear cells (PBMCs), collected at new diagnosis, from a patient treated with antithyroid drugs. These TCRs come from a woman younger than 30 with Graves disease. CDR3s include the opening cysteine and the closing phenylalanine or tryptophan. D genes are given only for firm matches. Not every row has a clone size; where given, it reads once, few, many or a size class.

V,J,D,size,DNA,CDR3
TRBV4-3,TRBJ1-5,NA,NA,TGCGCCAGCAGCCAAGAGTCTGGGGGCAACAATCAGCCCCAGCATTTT,CASSQESGGNNQPQHF
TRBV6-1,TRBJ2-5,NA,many,TGTGCCAGCAGTCCCGTGGGGGCGGTAGAGACCCAGTACTTC,CASSPVGAVETQYF
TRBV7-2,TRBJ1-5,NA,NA,TGTGCCAGCAGCTTACTTCCGCAGGGACTTACCAATCAGCCCCAGCATTTT,CASSLLPQGLTNQPQHF
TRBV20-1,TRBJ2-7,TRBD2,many,TGCAGTGCTAGAGCTACTAGCGGGAGGGCATACGAGCAGTACTTC,CSARATSGRAYEQYF
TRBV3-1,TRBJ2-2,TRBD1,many,TGTGCCAGCAGCCAAGCGACAGGGGCAACCGGGGAGCTGTTTTTT,CASSQATGATGELFF
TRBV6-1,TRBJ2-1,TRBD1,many,TGTGCCAGTCCTAGCCGGGACAGGCGCAATGAGCAGTTCTTC,CASPSRDRRNEQFF
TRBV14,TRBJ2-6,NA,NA,TGTGCCAGCAGCTTGGGCAGGGCAGCTGGGGCCAACGTCCTGACTTTC,CASSLGRAAGANVLTF
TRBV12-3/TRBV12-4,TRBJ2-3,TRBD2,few,TGTGCCAGCAGTTTGCGGGGGGCGCGCACAGATACGCAGTATTTT,CASSLRGARTDTQYF
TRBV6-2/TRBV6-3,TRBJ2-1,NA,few,TGTGCCAGCAGTCACGGATTAAAGGGAAGCTCCTACAATGAGCAGTTCTTC,CASSHGLKGSSYNEQFF
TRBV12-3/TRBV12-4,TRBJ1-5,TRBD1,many,TGTGCCAGCAGTTTATATGGGACAGGGGCTAGCAATCAGCCCCAGCATTTT,CASSLYGTGASNQPQHF
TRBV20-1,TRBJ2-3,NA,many,TGCAGTGCTAGTACGTGGGGGGCCACAGATACGCAGTATTTT,CSASTWGATDTQYF
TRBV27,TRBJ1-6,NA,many,TGTGCCAGCAGTCCGGCTCCCTGGATCTCCTATAATTCACCCCTCCACTTT,CASSPAPWISYNSPLHF
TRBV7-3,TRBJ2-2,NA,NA,TGTGCCAGCAGCTTCGACGGACTGAACACCGGGGAGCTGTTTTTT,CASSFDGLNTGELFF
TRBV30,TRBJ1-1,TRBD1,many,TGTGCCTGGAGGACAGGGACAAACACTGAAGCTTTCTTT,CAWRTGTNTEAFF
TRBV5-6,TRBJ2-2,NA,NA,TGTGCCAGCAGCTTATTGGTACACTCCACCGGGGAGCTGTTTTTT,CASSLLVHSTGELFF
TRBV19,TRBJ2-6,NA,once,TGTGCCAGTATGGCCAGCCGATACTCTGGGGCCAACGTCCTGACTTTC,CASMASRYSGANVLTF
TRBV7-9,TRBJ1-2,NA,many,TGTGCCAGCAGCTTATTGGGGGATAACTATGGCTACACCTTC,CASSLLGDNYGYTF
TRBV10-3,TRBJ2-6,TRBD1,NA,TGTGCCATCTCCCCCGACAGGGCTGGGGCCAACGTCCTGACTTTC,CAISPDRAGANVLTF
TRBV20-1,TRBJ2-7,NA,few,TGCAGTGCTAGCGGACTGGGGGGCGAGCAGTACTTC,CSASGLGGEQYF
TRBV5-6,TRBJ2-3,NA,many,TGTGCCAGCAGCACTAGCTACTCCCCAGATACGCAGTATTTT,CASSTSYSPDTQYF
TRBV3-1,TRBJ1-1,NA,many,TGTGCCAGCAGTCCCAAGAGGGGGTTCTCCTCGCTGGACACTGAAGCTTTCTTT,CASSPKRGFSSLDTEAFF
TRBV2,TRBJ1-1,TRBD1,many,TGTGCCAGATCGGGACAGAGGAACACTGAAGCTTTCTTT,CARSGQRNTEAFF
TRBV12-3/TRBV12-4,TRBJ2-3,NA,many,TGTGCCAGCAGTTTAGTCCCTCAGGGGAGCACAGATACGCAGTATTTT,CASSLVPQGSTDTQYF
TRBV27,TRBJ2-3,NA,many,TGTGCCAGCAGTTTATCCCGGGGACCAGGCGATACGCAGTATTTT,CASSLSRGPGDTQYF
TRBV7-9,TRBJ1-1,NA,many,TGTGCCAGCAGCTTAAATAACCGGGGCACTGAAGCTTTCTTT,CASSLNNRGTEAFF
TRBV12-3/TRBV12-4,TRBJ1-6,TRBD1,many,TGTGCCAGCAGTTCAGAGGGGACAGGGAATTCACCCCTCCACTTT,CASSSEGTGNSPLHF
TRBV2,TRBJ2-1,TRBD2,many,TGTGCCAGCAGTGAATGGGTGGGGCGGGAGGCGTACAATGAGCAGTTCTTC,CASSEWVGREAYNEQFF
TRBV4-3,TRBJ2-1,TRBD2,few,TGCGCCAGCAGCCAAGACTCACCTAGCGGGGGGCTGAGCTCCTACAATGAGCAGTTCTTC,CASSQDSPSGGLSSYNEQFF
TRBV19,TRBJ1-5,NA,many,TGTGCCAGTAGCGGGACATCAGAATCGGGGAATCAGCCCCAGCATTTT,CASSGTSESGNQPQHF
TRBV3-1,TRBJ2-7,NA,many,TGTGCCAGCAGCCTGGGACTCGACGAGCAGTACTTC,CASSLGLDEQYF
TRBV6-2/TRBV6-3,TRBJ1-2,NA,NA,TGTGCCAGCAGTTACTCGCCCAGCTACTATGGCTACACCTTC,CASSYSPSYYGYTF
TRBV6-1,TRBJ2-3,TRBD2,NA,TGTGCCAGCAGATACAGACTAGCGGGGGCCACGGATACGCAGTATTTT,CASRYRLAGATDTQYF
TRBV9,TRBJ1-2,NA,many,TGTGCCAGCAGCGGCGGACAAGACTATGGCTACACCTTC,CASSGGQDYGYTF
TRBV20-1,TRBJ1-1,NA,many,TGCAGTGCTAGGAGGAGGGTCGGGATGAACACTGAAGCTTTCTTT,CSARRRVGMNTEAFF
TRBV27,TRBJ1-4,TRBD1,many,TGTGCCAGCAGCCTCACAGGGGGCTTTGAAAAACTGTTTTTT,CASSLTGGFEKLFF
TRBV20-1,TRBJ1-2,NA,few,TGCAGTGCTAGGGGGTATTATAACTATGGCTACACCTTC,CSARGYYNYGYTF
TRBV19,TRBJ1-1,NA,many,TGTGCCAGCAGTGTGGGTACGAACACTGAAGCTTTCTTT,CASSVGTNTEAFF
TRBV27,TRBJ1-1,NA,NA,TGTGCCAGCAGTCTCGTGGGACCAAGATACACTGAAGCTTTCTTT,CASSLVGPRYTEAFF
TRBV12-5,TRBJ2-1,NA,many,TGTGCTAGTGGTTTATTGTTGAGTGAGCAGTTCTTC,CASGLLLSEQFF
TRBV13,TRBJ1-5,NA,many,TGTGCCAGCAGGAAAGGACAGACTAATCAGCCCCAGCATTTT,CASRKGQTNQPQHF
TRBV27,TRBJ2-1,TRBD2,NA,TGTGCCAGCACCAACGGGACTAGCGGTCACAATGAGCAGTTCTTC,CASTNGTSGHNEQFF
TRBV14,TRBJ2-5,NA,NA,TGTGCCAGCAGCCAAGAGGTGCCAGGGGAGACCCAGTACTTC,CASSQEVPGETQYF
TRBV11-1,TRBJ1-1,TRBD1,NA,TGTGCCAGCAGCTTTGGGGACAGAGGCCGCGCGTCGACTGAAGCTTTCTTT,CASSFGDRGRASTEAFF
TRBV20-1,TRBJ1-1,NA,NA,TGCAGTGCCGTAGGGATTTCGAACACTGAAGCTTTCTTT,CSAVGISNTEAFF
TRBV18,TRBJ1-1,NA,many,TGTGCCAGCTCTCGTGGGCTTGCGGACACTGAAGCTTTCTTT,CASSRGLADTEAFF
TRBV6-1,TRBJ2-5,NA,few,TGTGCCAGCACAATACTGCCGGACGGCCAACAAGAGACCCAGTACTTC,CASTILPDGQQETQYF